This T cell receptor beta chain derives from a study of vaccination and CD4 T cells after COVID-19. Treatment reported: approximately 9-day PBMC culture with coronavirus spike peptide pools or control peptides (ViraFEST assay). The unexposed donor provided CD4+ T cells, which were taken before the COVID-19 pandemic (2011-2018). Expanded clonotypes were found by TCR sequencing after peptide-pool stimulation (ViraFEST). Trimming cost V 5 bases and J 0 bases, with 14 bases left between them. The germline gives CDR1 SGHAT, CDR2 FQNNGV. The CDR3 is made up of 15 amino acids. On this clonotype: What it recognizes is unknown.

The Oncomine TCR Beta short-read assay sequenced DNA from cultured CD4+ T cells. TCRdb independently ran MiXCR on the PCR reads; one entry per CDR3 protein. The repertoire holds several thousand distinct CDR3 sequences, with 53% as singletons. This TCR came from a human donor in good health. The chain links TRBV11-2 to TRBJ2-7; possible D gene TRBD2, 5 bases. The sequencing sample was made of CD4+ T cells from blood, cultured in vitro. CDR3 sequence (DNA): TGTGCCAGCAGCCAGGAGTTGGGGAGCTCCTACGAGCAGTACTTC. Translating it yields CASSQELGSSYEQYF.